One T cell receptor beta chain is described in this entry. The source of the sample is a study of blood T cell repertoires in COVID-19. The CDR3 length is 13 residues. CDR1 is MGHRA, CDR2 YSYEKL, per germline. Assay used: immunoSEQ multiplex PCR; TCRdb lists only in-frame clones, some missing. The table records about 260,000 clones, about nine tenths of them present only once. The sample comprised PBMCs or T cells enriched from blood (not recorded which). The origin of this receptor is a woman in her thirties or forties with acute COVID-19. This chain links TRBV4-1 with TRBJ1-3; D is unclear. The CDR3 DNA follows: TGCGCGGCAGGCGCCATCTCTGGAAACACCATATATTTT. Translating it yields CAAGAISGNTIYF.